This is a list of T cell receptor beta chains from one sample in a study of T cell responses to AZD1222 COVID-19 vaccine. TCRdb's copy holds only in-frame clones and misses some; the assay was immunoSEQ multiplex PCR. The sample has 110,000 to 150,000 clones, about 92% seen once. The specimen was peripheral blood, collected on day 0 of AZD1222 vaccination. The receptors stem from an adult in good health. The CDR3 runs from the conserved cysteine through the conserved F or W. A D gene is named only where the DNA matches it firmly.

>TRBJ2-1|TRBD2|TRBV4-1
CASSPLAGGNEQFF
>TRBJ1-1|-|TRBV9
CASSVDPGTKSEAFF
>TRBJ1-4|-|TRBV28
CASSLLDDEKLFF
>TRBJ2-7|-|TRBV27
CASSLSRGQYEQYF
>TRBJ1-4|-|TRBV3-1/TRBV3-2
CASSQVPRAGYDEKLFF
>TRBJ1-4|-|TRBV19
CASSSTLATNEKLFF
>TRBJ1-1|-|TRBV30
CAFSRDQLTEAFF
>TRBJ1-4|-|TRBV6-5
CASWNEKLFF
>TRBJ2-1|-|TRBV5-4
CASSSLRRGALNEQFF
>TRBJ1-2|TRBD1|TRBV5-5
CASSLTGTGEYGYTF
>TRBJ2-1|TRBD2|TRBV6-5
CASSYSGGFNEQFF
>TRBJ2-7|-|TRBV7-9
CASSLAGGTYEQYF
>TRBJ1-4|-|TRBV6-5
CASNRWGEKLFF
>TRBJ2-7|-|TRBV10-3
CAMGKAEFNEQYF
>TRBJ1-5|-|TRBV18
CASSPRAQSGQPQHF
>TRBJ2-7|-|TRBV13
CASSSRGTLAYEQYF
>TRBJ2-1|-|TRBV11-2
CASSRQTPYNEQFF
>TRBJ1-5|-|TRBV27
CASSFVRPPPQHF
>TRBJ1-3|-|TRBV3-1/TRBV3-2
CASSPYSYREPSSGNTIYF
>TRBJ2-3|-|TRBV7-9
CASSLGLADTDTQYF
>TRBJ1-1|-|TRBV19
CASSISDSLNTEAFF
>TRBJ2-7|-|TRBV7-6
CASSPMGGFYEQYF
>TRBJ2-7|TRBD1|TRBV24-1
CATSEGQGGEQYF
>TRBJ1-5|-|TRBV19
CASSIGTDQSAQHF
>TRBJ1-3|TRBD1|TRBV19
CASSTYRGRGGNTIYF
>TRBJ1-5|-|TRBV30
CAWSQGSSNQPQHF
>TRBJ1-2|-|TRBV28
CASSFASPYGYTF
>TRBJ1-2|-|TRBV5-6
CASSLGGGPNYGYTF
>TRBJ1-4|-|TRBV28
CASSFRHPLATNEKLFF
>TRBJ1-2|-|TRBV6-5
CASRAGTYGYTF
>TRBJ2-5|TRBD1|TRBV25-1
CASSDPGQGGETQYF
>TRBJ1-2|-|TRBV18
CASSPPGARRDGYTF
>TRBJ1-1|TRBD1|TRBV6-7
CASSYSRDRDEDEAFF
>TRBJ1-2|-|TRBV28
CASSPTGTLYGYTF
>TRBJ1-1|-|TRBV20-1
CSASSSTEAFF